This T cell receptor beta chain is drawn from a study of cytomegalovirus exposure and HLA in healthy donors (dated by TCRdb to about 2017). Study-wide context: An earlier analysis of under 600 of the donors reported 250 to 350 Gb of sequence data and 117 million unique TCR beta sequences from some 180 million T cells. About 300 gigabases of sequencing data and 91 million or so unique TCR sequences made up an early release that covered several hundred HLA-typed donors. Of the approximately 370 genotyped donors, less than 85% were placed in the genetic ancestry cluster associated with self-reported Caucasian donors. The study aimed to test whether cataloging public T cell receptors could reveal signatures of past pathogen exposure. Using immunosequencing, the study profiled T cell repertoires from 550 to 750 subjects and related those repertoires to cytomegalovirus serostatus. A separate validation cohort of roughly 110 different subjects was used in addition to the approximately 700-subject first cohort. High-throughput TCR immunosequencing, statistical association of individual TCRs with disease status, and machine learning were combined to predict cytomegalovirus infection status. A later analysis re-analyzed previously published TCR beta repertoires from approximately 700 donors and added high-resolution HLA genotyping to study TCR occurrence patterns. The later analysis used no new phenotypic data to find candidate immune exposures, relying instead on TCR beta sequences and their occurrence across donors. An earlier analysis of around 580 of the donors used high-throughput TCR beta sequencing to judge whether each TCR beta V gene segment behaved as functional or pseudogenic. Donor age, sex, ethnicity and CMV serostatus were compiled alongside the repertoire data. Genome-wide SNP genotypes for about 55% of the roughly 670 donors were used in a later genetic analysis, which treated that subset as a discovery cohort. All discovery cohort repertoires had been generated on a single sequencing platform. Both class I and class II loci were covered by HLA typing, at four-digit resolution. Typing coverage differed by locus: A, B, C, DRB1 and DQB1 were typed in roughly 620-630 donors, DQA1 in about 500, DPA1 in approximately 600, and DPB1 in 472. Four or five DR-DQ haplotypes were handled as single units for association and clustering because linkage in the cohort was strong. Among 350 to 400 genotyped donors of the cohort, an average of roughly 240,000 unique TCR beta nucleotide sequences were sequenced per donor, around 18% of them non-productive.

Study-wide findings and limitations: Some IMGT-functional V segments, including TRBV6-2 and TRBV6-3, could not be distinguished by the 87-base-pair reads and were therefore excluded. This cohort had only TCR beta chains sequenced, and the lack of alpha or paired-chain data limited which features could be detected. Broadly in line with IMGT annotations, most TCR beta V segments showed up in productive rearrangements about 90% or about 30% of the time in an earlier analysis of 450 to 600 of the donors. The study gave a list of under 200 TCR beta chains associated with cytomegalovirus. The only immune exposure information available for the cohort was CMV serostatus. Cytomegalovirus status was reported to be diagnosed by the classifier with high specificity and sensitivity in both the original and validation cohorts. Presence/absence analyses assumed roughly uniform sequencing depth across donors, an assumption that may not hold. The sequencing pipeline was judged likely to have produced a cluster of highly shared sequence variants as a technical artifact. While some public TCRs were present in many individuals, most TCR sequences turned up only very rarely across donors. The authors suggested that the approach could potentially be generalized to other disease states and immunological phenotypes. Compared with the approximately 670-donor mean, donors in an Asian-associated ancestry cluster had fewer N-insertions in productive TCRs, according to a later genetic analysis. In vitro tests confirmed that a few of the cytomegalovirus-associated TCR beta chains recognize cytomegalovirus antigens. A further reported finding was that TCR beta sequences accurately predicted the HLA-A and HLA-B alleles for most subjects in the first cohort. Several of the top co-occurrence clusters appeared to be linked to parvovirus B19, influenza, CMV and Epstein-Barr virus, according to a later analysis. Most CMV-associated TCR beta chains appeared to be HLA-restricted in a later analysis, and the HLA associations seemed to be driven largely by CMV exposure. HLA typing was unavailable for some donors at each locus, so association tests used only the typed subset. Compared with equally common non-associated chains, HLA-associated TCR beta chains in a later analysis were more clonally expanded and had lower generation probabilities. A later genetic analysis associated a missense DCLRE1C variant with V-gene and J-gene trimming of TCR beta chains, and an independent cohort replicated the association. A later analysis associated about 17,000 TCR beta sequences with specific HLA alleles at a false discovery rate of 0.05. In a later analysis, the rate of TCR association differed among HLA loci, with DRB1 alleles having the most associated TCRs and HLA-C alleles having the fewest. When HLA alleles, especially DR and DQ, strongly co-occurred, attributing TCR associations to individual alleles was difficult. Because counts were too low, seventeen rarely observed V segments, including chromosome 9 orphons, were excluded from the earlier analysis of a few hundred of the donors. Correlated functional status among segregating V segments might reflect linkage disequilibrium, but an unknown experimental factor could not be ruled out.

The CDR3 holds 12 amino acids from the cysteine to the phenylalanine. Just CDR3 DNA is preserved here, 36 bases in frame from base 1. According to the germline V gene, CDR1 reads MGHRA and CDR2 reads YSYEKL. Between the V and J ends, shortened by 2 bases and 2 bases respectively, the junction contains 4 bases. The table lists this clone with a count of one. Which antigen it targets is not known. Per-nucleotide qualities are absent, and no much larger clonotype sits a single base away. Libraries were prepared through the immunoSEQ multiplex PCR assay. For the multiplex PCR, a mixture combining 60 forward primers for TCR Vbeta segments and 13 reverse primers for TCR Jbeta segments was used. Amplification of the CDR3 region of rearranged TCR beta genes was performed with a multiplex PCR assay on genomic DNA. The amplified TCR beta libraries were sequenced on the Illumina HiSeq System as 87-base-pair reads. The published analysis was carried out like this. A later analysis tallied roughly 80 million unique TCR beta chains across the 600 to 700 repertoires, and about 12 million of those chains were shared by two or more donors. A nearest-neighbor algorithm error-corrected the raw reads and collapsed the reads into unique sequences, merging closely related sequences to remove PCR and sequencing errors. Alignment of CDR3 sequences to IMGT reference sequences was used to assign V, D and J gene segments. Each retained sequence needed at least a six-nucleotide match to both a V gene segment and a J gene segment. Rearrangements were called productive when the CDR3 lacked stop codons and stayed in frame with V and J; all others were non-productive. Following IMGT convention, CDR3 was defined as the stretch from the second conserved V-encoded cysteine to the conserved J-encoded phenylalanine. In an earlier analysis of just under 600 of the donors, sequences lacking an unambiguous match to a single V gene segment were excluded. An earlier analysis of a few hundred of the donors called V segments functional above 56.7% productive rearrangements and segregating when the between-donor standard deviation exceeded 5%. To diagnose cytomegalovirus status from the catalog of TCR beta chain sequences, a statistical classification framework was built. A later analysis assigned V and J genes by comparing TCR nucleotide sequences with IMGT/GENE-DB human TR gene sequences. Using the TCRdist pipeline, a later analysis assigned CDR3 sequences along with most-parsimonious VDJ recombination scenarios. A later analysis defined each TCR beta chain by its CDR3 amino acid sequence plus V-gene family, and excluded reads lacking a unique V-gene family. A later analysis removed 500 to 650 highly shared, low-generation-probability nucleotide sequences to deal with suspected cross-contamination and a sequencing artifact. In a later analysis, a clonal expansion index was calculated for each public chain from normalized within-repertoire ranks of inferred template counts. In a later analysis, generation probabilities were computed with a VDJ recombination model fitted to out-of-frame rearrangements, and the resulting probabilities were checked against IGoR. Hypergeometric tests were used in a later analysis to score TCR-TCR, TCR-HLA and TCR-CMV co-occurrence, with a repertoire-size bias correction applied to the TCR pairs. In a later analysis, false discovery rates were estimated by permuting HLA or CMV assignments 20 times. A later analysis grouped co-occurring TCRs with DBSCAN, adding TCRdist sequence similarity when clustering within HLA-allele-positive subsets. Co-occurrence clustering excluded repertoires with fewer than 30,000 or more than 120,000 public chains, plus five with anomalous nucleotide sharing. Drawn from immuneACCESS, this table holds only the in-frame rearrangements with V and J called that TCRdb kept. Clones are partly lost; checked studies trace under half to an unresolved V gene and leave the rest unexplained. V, J and clone size are those of that table, while D and trimming were read from the DNA. This sample comprises 200,000 or so clones, about 90% of them detected only once. The top ten clonotypes cover around 0.25% of the sample.

In total, roughly 670 healthy bone marrow donors made up the cohort. Cohort members were all nominally healthy when sampled, although unrecorded immune exposures were likely present. The donor was CMV seronegative and was included in the group of a few hundred seronegative cohort members. Every donor gave a peripheral blood sample, and the peripheral blood mononuclear cells from that sample were used for TCR beta sequencing. The Qiagen DNeasy Blood Extraction Kit was used to extract genomic DNA from the blood cell samples. Specimen: PBMCs. This sequence uses TRBV4-1 and TRBJ2-7, with the D gene uncertain. The source is a girl under three years old in good health and CMV-seronegative. The sequence in DNA is TGCGCCAGCAGCCAAAATACCTACGAGCAGTACTTC. Translation gives CASSQNTYEQYF.